A selection of T cell receptor beta chains follows, all from one sample in a study of healthy donors' naive CD4 and CD8 T cells. TCRdb reanalysed the reads using MiXCR and keeps one entry per CDR3 protein. Among 150,000 to 200,000 distinct CDR3 sequences listed, around three quarters were seen once. Source material: naive CD4+ and CD8+ T cells sorted from blood, pooled from several donors. These receptors were collected from a pool of human donors in good health; the sample pools cells from several healthy donors. CDR3s include the opening cysteine and the closing phenylalanine or tryptophan. A D gene is named only where the DNA matches it firmly. The size field is filled for only some rows; it gives once, few, many or a size class.

size	J	D	V	CDR3	DNA
once	TRBJ2-2	TRBD1	TRBV2	CASRTGPANTGELFF	TGTGCCAGCAGGACAGGGCCCGCGAACACCGGGGAGCTGTTTTTT
.	TRBJ2-7	.	TRBV6-2/TRBV6-3	CASSYLLVWEQYF	TGTGCCAGCAGTTACCTCCTTGTGTGGGAGCAGTACTTC
once	TRBJ1-2	.	TRBV27	CASSLFPDSYYGYTF	TGTGCCAGCAGTTTATTCCCGGACAGTTACTATGGCTACACCTTC
.	TRBJ2-1	.	TRBV10-3	CAISGQGSYNEQFF	TGTGCCATCAGTGGGCAGGGATCCTACAATGAGCAGTTCTTC
.	TRBJ2-5	TRBD2	TRBV6-1	CASSEFRLAGQETQYF	TGTGCCAGCAGTGAATTTCGACTAGCGGGACAAGAGACCCAGTACTTC
.	TRBJ1-1	.	TRBV29-1	CSAAGRMNTEAFF	TGCAGCGCTGCAGGGAGAATGAACACTGAAGCTTTCTTT
once	TRBJ2-7	TRBD1	TRBV6-2/TRBV6-3	CATGDSYPYEQYF	TGTGCCACCGGGGACAGTTACCCCTACGAGCAGTACTTC
once	TRBJ2-7	TRBD2	TRBV20-1	CSASDPRTSGYEQYF	TGCAGTGCTAGCGATCCGCGGACTAGCGGATACGAGCAGTACTTC
.	TRBJ2-1	.	TRBV4-3	CASSQDADNEQFF	TGCGCCAGCAGCCAAGACGCAGACAATGAGCAGTTCTTC
.	TRBJ2-2	.	TRBV29-1	CSAIENTGELFF	TGCAGCGCCATAGAGAACACCGGGGAGCTGTTTTTT
.	TRBJ2-4	TRBD2	TRBV5-6	CASRGQREGNIQYF	TGTGCCAGCAGAGGCCAGCGGGAGGGAAACATTCAGTACTTC
few	TRBJ2-3	TRBD1	TRBV6-1	CASSTTGAWDTQYF	TGTGCCAGCAGCACGACAGGGGCCTGGGATACGCAGTATTTT
few	TRBJ1-1	.	TRBV6-5	CASSYSDMVPEAFF	TGTGCCAGCAGTTACTCAGACATGGTGCCTGAAGCTTTCTTT
.	TRBJ2-1	TRBD1	TRBV11-3	CASSSTGVSYNEQFF	TGTGCCAGCAGCTCAACAGGGGTCTCCTACAATGAGCAGTTCTTC
.	TRBJ2-1	.	TRBV29-1	CSVDKDSNEQFF	TGCAGCGTTGATAAGGACAGCAATGAGCAGTTCTTC
.	TRBJ1-1	.	TRBV29-1	CSVLTGAGDTEAFF	TGCAGCGTCCTGACGGGCGCGGGGGACACTGAAGCTTTCTTT
.	TRBJ1-5	.	TRBV2	CASSEARVNQPQHF	TGTGCCAGCAGTGAAGCGCGCGTTAATCAGCCCCAGCATTTT
.	TRBJ1-2	.	TRBV5-1	CASSHKTGYGYTF	TGCGCCAGCAGCCACAAGACCGGCTATGGCTACACCTTC